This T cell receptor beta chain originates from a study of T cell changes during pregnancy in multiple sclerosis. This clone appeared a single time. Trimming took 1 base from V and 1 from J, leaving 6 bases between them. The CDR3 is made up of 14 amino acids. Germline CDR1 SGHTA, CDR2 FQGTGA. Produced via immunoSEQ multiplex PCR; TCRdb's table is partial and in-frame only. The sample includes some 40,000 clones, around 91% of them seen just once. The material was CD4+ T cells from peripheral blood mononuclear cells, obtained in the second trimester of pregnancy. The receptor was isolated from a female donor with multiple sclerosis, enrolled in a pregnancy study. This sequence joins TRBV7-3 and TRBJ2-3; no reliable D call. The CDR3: CASSLMAGTDTQYF. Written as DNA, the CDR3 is TGTGCCAGCAGCTTAATGGCGGGCACAGATACGCAGTATTTT.